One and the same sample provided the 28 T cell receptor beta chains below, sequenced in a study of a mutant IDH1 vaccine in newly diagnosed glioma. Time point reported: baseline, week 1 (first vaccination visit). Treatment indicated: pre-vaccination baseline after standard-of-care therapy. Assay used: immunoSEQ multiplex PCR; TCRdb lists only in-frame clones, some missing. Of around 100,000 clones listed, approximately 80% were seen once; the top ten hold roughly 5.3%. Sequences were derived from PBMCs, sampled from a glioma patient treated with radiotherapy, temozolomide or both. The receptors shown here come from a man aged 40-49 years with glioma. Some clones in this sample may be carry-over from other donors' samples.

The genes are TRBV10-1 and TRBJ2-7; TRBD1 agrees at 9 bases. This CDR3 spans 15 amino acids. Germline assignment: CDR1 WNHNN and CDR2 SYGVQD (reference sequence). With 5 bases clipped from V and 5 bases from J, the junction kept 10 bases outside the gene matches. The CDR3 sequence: CASSTAGTGMDEQYF. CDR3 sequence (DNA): TGCGCCAGCAGTACCGCCGGGACAGGGATGGACGAGCAGTACTTC.

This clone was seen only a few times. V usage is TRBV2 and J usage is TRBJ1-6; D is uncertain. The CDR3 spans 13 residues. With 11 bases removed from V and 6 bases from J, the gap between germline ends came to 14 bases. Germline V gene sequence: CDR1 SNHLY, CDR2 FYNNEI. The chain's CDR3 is CAVRASANSPLHF. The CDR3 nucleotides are TGTGCCGTAAGGGCGTCAGCTAATTCACCCCTCCACTTT.

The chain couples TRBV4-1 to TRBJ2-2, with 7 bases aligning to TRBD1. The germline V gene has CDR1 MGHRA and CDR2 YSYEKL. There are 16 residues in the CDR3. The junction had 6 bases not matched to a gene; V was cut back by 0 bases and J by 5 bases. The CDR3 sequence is CASSQEQGLGTGELFF. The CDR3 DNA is TGCGCCAGCAGCCAAGAACAGGGGCTGGGGACCGGGGAGCTGTTTTTT.

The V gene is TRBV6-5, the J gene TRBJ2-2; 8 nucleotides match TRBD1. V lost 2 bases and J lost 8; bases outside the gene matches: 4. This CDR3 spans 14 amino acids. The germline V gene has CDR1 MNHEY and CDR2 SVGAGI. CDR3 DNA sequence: TGTGCCAGCAGTTACCTAAGGACAGGGGGGGAGCTGTTTTTT. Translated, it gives CASSYLRTGGELFF.

CDR3 in amino acids: CASSSDRDNSPLHF. The CDR3 DNA reads TGTGCCAGCAGCTCGGACAGGGACAATTCACCCCTCCACTTT. The chain has TRBV5-6 and TRBJ1-6, with 8 bases matching TRBD1. CDR1 and CDR2 (germline): SGHDT, YYEEEE. The ends lost 3 bases at V and 7 bases at J; junction bases unmatched: 3. The CDR3 extends over 14 amino acids.

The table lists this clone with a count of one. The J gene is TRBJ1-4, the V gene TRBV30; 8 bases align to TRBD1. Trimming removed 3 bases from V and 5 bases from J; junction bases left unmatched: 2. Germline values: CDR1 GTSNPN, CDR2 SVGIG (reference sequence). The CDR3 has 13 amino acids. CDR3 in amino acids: CAWSRDRNEKLFF. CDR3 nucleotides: TGTGCCTGGAGCCGGGACAGGAATGAAAAACTGTTTTTT.

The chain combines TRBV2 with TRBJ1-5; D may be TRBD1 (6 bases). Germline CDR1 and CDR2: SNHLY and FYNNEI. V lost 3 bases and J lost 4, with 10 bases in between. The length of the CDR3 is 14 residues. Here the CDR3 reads CASSDRDKNQPQHF. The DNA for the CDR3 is TGTGCCAGCAGTGACCGGGACAAAAATCAGCCCCAGCATTTT.

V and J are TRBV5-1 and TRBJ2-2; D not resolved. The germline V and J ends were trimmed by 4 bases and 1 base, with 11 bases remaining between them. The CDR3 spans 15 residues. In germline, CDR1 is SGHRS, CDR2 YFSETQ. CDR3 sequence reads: CASSPDIGNTGELFF. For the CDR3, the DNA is TGCGCCAGCAGCCCGGATATAGGGAACACCGGGGAGCTGTTTTTT.

The CDR3 is CASSQGQGAFYEQYF. Here the CDR3 DNA reads TGCGCCAGCAGCCAGGGACAGGGGGCTTTCTACGAGCAGTACTTC. This chain connects TRBV5-1 to TRBJ2-7; 12 nucleotides align to TRBD1. Germline CDR1 reads SGHRS; CDR2 reads YFSETQ. V shed 4 bases, J shed 3 bases, and the junction held 5 bases outside the gene matches. CDR3 size: 15 residues.

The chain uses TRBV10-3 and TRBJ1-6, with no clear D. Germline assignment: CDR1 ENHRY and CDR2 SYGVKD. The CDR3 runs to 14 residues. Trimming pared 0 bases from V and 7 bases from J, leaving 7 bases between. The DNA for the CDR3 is TGTGCCATCAGTGAGTCTAGGGAGAATTCACCCCTCCACTTT. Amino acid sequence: CAISESRENSPLHF.

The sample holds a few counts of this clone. CDR3 amino acids: CASSPAGLTGEQYF. The DNA for the CDR3 is TGTGCCAGCAGTCCGGCTGGTCTCACGGGCGAGCAGTACTTC. This chain uses TRBV6-5 with TRBJ2-7; unclear D gene. Trimming cost V 5 bases and J 6 bases, with 17 bases left between them. The CDR3 contains 14 residues. In germline, CDR1 is MNHEY, CDR2 SVGAGI.

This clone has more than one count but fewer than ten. The CDR3 sequence is CASSKEGRGKITEAFF. In DNA, the CDR3 is TGTGCCAGCAGTAAAGAGGGTAGGGGAAAGATTACTGAAGCTTTCTTT. J is TRBJ1-1 and V is TRBV2; tentatively, D is TRBD1 (5 bases). CDR1 is SNHLY and CDR2 is FYNNEI in the germline V gene. This CDR3 comprises 16 residues. V lost 5 bases and J 5 bases, leaving 21 bases between the germline ends.

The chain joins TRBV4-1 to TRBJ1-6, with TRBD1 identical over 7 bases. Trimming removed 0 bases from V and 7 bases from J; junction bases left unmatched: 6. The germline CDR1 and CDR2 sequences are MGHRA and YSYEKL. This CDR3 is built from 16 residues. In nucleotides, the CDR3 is TGCGCCAGCAGCCAAGATTTGACAGGGCGGAATTCACCCCTCCACTTT. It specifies CASSQDLTGRNSPLHF.

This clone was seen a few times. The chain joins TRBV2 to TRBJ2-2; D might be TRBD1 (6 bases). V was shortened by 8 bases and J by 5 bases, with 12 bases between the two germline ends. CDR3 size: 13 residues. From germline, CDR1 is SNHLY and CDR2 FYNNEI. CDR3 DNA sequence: TGTGCCAGCGGGGCTAGGGGGACCGGGGAGCTGTTTTTT. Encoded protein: CASGARGTGELFF.

For the CDR3, the DNA is TGCGCCAGCAGCTTGGGGTCCGGGACAGGGACAACGGATACGCAGTATTTT. Amino acid sequence: CASSLGSGTGTTDTQYF. The chain uses TRBV5-1 and TRBJ2-3; 9 positions agree with TRBD1. Germline CDR1 SGHRS, CDR2 YFSETQ. This CDR3 contains 17 residues. Losses at the gene ends were 0 bases for V and 6 bases for J; bases not matched to a gene: 11.

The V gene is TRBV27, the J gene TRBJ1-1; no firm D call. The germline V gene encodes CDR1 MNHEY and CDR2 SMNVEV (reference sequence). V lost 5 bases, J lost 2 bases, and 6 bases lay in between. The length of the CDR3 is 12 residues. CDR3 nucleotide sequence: TGTGCCAGCAGTCGAGATAACACTGAAGCTTTCTTT. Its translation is CASSRDNTEAFF.

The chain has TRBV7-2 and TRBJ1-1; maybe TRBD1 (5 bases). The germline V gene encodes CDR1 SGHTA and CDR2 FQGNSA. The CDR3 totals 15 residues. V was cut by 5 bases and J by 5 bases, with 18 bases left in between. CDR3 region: CASSRRAIEGTEAFF. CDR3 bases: TGTGCCAGCAGCCGCCGGGCCATCGAGGGGACTGAAGCTTTCTTT.

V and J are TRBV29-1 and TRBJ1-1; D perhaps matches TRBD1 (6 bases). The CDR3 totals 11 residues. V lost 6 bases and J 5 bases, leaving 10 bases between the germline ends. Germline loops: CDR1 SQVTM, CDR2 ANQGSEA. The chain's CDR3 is CSVLGTTEAFF. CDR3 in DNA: TGCAGCGTCCTAGGGACAACTGAAGCTTTCTTT.

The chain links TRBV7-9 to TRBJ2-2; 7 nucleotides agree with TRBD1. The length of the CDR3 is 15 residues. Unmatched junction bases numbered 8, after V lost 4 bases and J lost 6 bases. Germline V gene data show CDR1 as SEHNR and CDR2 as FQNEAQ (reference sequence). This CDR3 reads CASSSTGMMAGELFF. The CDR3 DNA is TGTGCCAGCAGCTCGACAGGGATGATGGCCGGGGAGCTGTTTTTT.

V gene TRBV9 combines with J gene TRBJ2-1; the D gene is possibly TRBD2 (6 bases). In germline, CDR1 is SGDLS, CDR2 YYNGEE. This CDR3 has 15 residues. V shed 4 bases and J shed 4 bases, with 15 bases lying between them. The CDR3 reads CASSTRGDLYNEQFF. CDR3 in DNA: TGTGCCAGCAGCACCCGCGGGGACTTATACAATGAGCAGTTCTTC.

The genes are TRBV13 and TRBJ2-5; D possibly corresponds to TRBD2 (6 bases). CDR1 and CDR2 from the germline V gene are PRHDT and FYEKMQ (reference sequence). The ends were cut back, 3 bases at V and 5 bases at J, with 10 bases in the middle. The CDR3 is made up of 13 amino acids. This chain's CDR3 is CASSFWEAETQYF. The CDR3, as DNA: TGTGCCAGCAGCTTTTGGGAGGCGGAGACCCAGTACTTC.

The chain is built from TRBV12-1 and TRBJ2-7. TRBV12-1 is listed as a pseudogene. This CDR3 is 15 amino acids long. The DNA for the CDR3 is TGTGCCAGCAGCTTTGAACAGGACTCGCCCCTCGAGCAGTACTTC. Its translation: CASSFEQDSPLEQYF.

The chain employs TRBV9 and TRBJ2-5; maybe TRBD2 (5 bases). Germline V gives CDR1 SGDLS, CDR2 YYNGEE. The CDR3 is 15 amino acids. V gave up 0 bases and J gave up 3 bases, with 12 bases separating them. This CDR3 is CASSVGVRDEETQYF. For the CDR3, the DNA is TGTGCCAGCAGCGTAGGTGTACGGGATGAAGAGACCCAGTACTTC.

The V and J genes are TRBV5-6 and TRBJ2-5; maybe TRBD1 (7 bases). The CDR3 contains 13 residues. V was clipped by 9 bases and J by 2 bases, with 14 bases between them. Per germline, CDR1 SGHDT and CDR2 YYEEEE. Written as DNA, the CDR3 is TGTGCCACCAGGGGGGCAGCTCAAGAGACCCAGTACTTC. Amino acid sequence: CATRGAAQETQYF.

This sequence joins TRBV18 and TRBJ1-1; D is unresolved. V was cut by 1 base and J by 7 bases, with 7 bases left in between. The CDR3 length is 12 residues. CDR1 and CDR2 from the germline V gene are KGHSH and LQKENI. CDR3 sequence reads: CASSPLQGEAFF. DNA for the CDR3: TGTGCCAGCTCACCACTTCAAGGTGAAGCTTTCTTT.

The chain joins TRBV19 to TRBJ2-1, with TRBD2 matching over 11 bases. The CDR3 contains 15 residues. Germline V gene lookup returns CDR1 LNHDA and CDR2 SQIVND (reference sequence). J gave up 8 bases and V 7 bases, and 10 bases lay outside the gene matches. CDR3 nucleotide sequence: TGTGCCAGTAAGGGCCTAGCGGGGGGTTCGGATGAGCAGTTCTTC. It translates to CASKGLAGGSDEQFF.

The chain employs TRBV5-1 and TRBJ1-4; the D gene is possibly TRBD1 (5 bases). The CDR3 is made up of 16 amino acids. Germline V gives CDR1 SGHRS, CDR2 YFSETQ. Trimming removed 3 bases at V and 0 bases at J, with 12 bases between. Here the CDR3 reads CASSSSGHATNEKLFF. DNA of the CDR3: TGCGCCAGCAGCTCCTCAGGACACGCAACTAATGAAAAACTGTTTTTT.

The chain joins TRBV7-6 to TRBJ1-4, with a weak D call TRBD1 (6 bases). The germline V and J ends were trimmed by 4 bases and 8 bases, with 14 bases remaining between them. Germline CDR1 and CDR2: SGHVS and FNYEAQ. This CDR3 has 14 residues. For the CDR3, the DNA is TGTGCCAGCAGCTCCACAGGGTTTAGGGAAAAACTGTTTTTT. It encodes CASSSTGFREKLFF.